This T cell receptor (beta chain) was sequenced during a study of beta chain features in type 1 diabetes. Investigators reverse transcribed all isolated RNA, so they sequenced expressed TCRB transcripts. Produced via immunoSEQ multiplex PCR; TCRdb's table is partial and in-frame only. In the table there are 250,000 to 350,000 clones, about 15% of which are singletons. Stem cell-like memory, regulatory, central memory and naive CD4+ cells were sorted via CD45RO/CCR7/CD25/CD127/CD95/CD27. This clone was seen many times. What it binds is unknown. The CDR3 loop spans 13 amino acids. Germline CDR1 KGHSH, CDR2 LQKENI. Trimming left V 5 bases short and J 6 bases short, with 11 bases between. Study-level results: For patients, the naive, central memory and Treg TCRB repertoires appeared more alike than for healthy donors. Lower insertion and higher deletion counts appeared at VDJ junctions in type 1 diabetes patients.

The clonotype originates from a man aged 30-40 years in good health. Sequences were obtained from central memory CD4+ T cells from blood. This chain connects TRBV18 to TRBJ2-1; D is ambiguous. The DNA for the CDR3 is TGTGCCAGCTCAATAAGTCGGGTCAATGAGCAGTTCTTC. This encodes CASSISRVNEQFF.